The 27 T cell receptor beta chains reported below all come from one sample, sequenced in a study of blood T cells in healthy people across ages. The second PCR ran roughly 6 to 11 cycles with a sample-barcoded 5' primer and J-beta primers. TCRdb ran MiXCR on the 5' RACE reads and lists one entry per CDR3 protein. The table includes about 1.6 million distinct CDR3 sequences, around 35% detected once. Sequenced sample: blood. These receptors originate from a woman under 40 in good health.

This clonotype was seen more than once but under ten times. The chain links TRBV12-3 or TRBV12-4 to TRBJ1-4; the match to TRBD1 covers 10 bases. The CDR3 spans 16 residues. The V and J ends lost 3 bases and 8 bases, in that order; junction bases with no gene match: 9. CDR3 nucleotides: TGTGCCAGCAGTTTGGGACAGGGGAAGGCAGGGGAAAAACTGTTTTTT. It is translated as CASSLGQGKAGEKLFF.

DNA of the CDR3: TGTGCCAGCTCCGTGGTAGCGGAGTACAATGAGCAGTTCTTC. Its protein product is CASSVVAEYNEQFF. The chain is built from TRBV28 and TRBJ2-1; D might be TRBD2 (6 bases). Germline V gives CDR1 MDHEN, CDR2 SYDVKM. The ends were cut back, 8 bases at V and 4 bases at J, with 15 bases in the middle. This CDR3 is 14 amino acids long.

The chain has TRBV7-9 and TRBJ1-2, with D possibly being TRBD1 (5 bases). From germline, CDR1 is SEHNR and CDR2 FQNEAQ (reference sequence). The CDR3 runs to 14 residues. The V and J ends lost 9 bases and 6 bases respectively, with 20 bases between them. Written as DNA, the CDR3 is TGTGCCAGTCGCGGAGCCGGGGCCCTAAATGGCTACACCTTC. This sequence encodes CASRGAGALNGYTF.

This chain connects TRBV11-2 to TRBJ2-3, with 7 bases fitting TRBD1. The CDR3 spans 14 residues. Germline trimming cut 5 bases from V and 2 bases from J; bases unmatched to any gene: 4. Germline lookup yields CDR1 SGHAT and CDR2 FQNNGV. CDR3 loop: CASSVTGVTDTQYF. Here the CDR3 DNA reads TGTGCCAGCAGCGTTACAGGGGTCACAGATACGCAGTATTTT.

This clonotype was detected only a few times. One end of the junction fails to match germline, which may point to a read error. The chain links TRBV6-1 to TRBJ2-3; 7 bases match TRBD1. CDR3 length: 17 amino acids. Per the germline V gene, CDR1 is MNHNS and CDR2 is SASEGT. CDR3 DNA sequence: TGTGCCAGCAGTGGAACCCCGAGGGGGACAGCTACAGATTCGCAGTATTTT. Translation: CASSGTPRGTATDSQYF.

The chain carries TRBV9 and TRBJ2-5; D remains unclear. The J call may be in error: the DNA end matches TRBJ2-1 better. The length of the CDR3 is 15 residues. Germline lookup yields CDR1 SGDLS and CDR2 YYNGEE. CDR3 sequence reads: CASSVAGNPTETQFF. CDR3 nucleotides: TGTGCCAGCAGCGTAGCTGGGAACCCAACGGAGACCCAGTTCTTC.

This clonotype turned up a few times. The CDR3 nucleotides read TGTGCCAGCAGTCAAGATATTCGGGAGACCCAGTACTTC. Translating gives CASSQDIRETQYF. V and J are TRBV27 and TRBJ2-5, with unresolved D. The CDR3 consists of 13 residues. The germline V gene has CDR1 MNHEY and CDR2 SMNVEV (reference sequence). Trimming took off 5 bases at V and 5 bases at J, with 12 bases between the two ends.

This clonotype occurred a few times. This chain uses TRBV20-1 with TRBJ2-7; 8 positions match TRBD2. This CDR3 is 15 amino acids long. With 5 bases clipped from V and 2 bases from J, the junction kept 11 bases outside the gene matches. The germline V gene has CDR1 DFQATT and CDR2 SNEGSKA (reference sequence). This chain's CDR3 is CSARGLGTFPYEQYF. The CDR3 DNA sequence: TGCAGTGCTCGGGGACTAGGAACCTTCCCCTACGAGCAGTACTTC.

The J gene is TRBJ2-1, the V gene TRBV12-3 or TRBV12-4; maybe TRBD2 (7 bases). V lost 8 bases and J lost 2, with 16 bases in between. The CDR3 has 15 amino acids. DNA of the CDR3: TGTGCCAGCGGGCTGGGGGGGGCAGCCTACAATGAGCAGTTCTTC. Its translation: CASGLGGAAYNEQFF.

This clonotype was detected ten times or more. The V and J genes are TRBV27 and TRBJ2-3; D uncertain. The CDR3 sequence is 13 residues long. Trimming cost V 6 bases and J 0 bases, with 7 bases left between them. Germline CDR1 and CDR2: MNHEY and SMNVEV (reference sequence). The CDR3 sequence is CASSWGSTDTQYF. As DNA, the CDR3 is TGTGCCAGCAGCTGGGGTAGCACAGATACGCAGTATTTT.

Only a few counts were recorded for this clonotype. The chain is built from TRBV7-9 and TRBJ2-5; perhaps TRBD1 as D (6 bases). The end of the DNA aligns better with TRBJ2-7, so the J call may be wrong. This CDR3 is built from 14 residues. Germline V gene sequence: CDR1 SEHNR, CDR2 FQNEAQ (reference sequence). The CDR3: CASNAMVAGDEQYF. As DNA, the CDR3 is TGTGCCAGCAATGCAATGGTGGCAGGGGACGAGCAGTACTTC.

V usage is TRBV6-1 and J usage is TRBJ2-1; 14 nucleotides agree with TRBD2. This CDR3 is 20 amino acids long. Trimming took 6 bases from V and 0 from J; bases not matched to a gene: 13. Germline-derived CDR1 and CDR2 are MNHNS and SASEGT. The CDR3 DNA follows: TGTGCCAGCAGCCAAGCACCGGGACTAGCGGGAGACCCCTCCTACAATGAGCAGTTCTTC. Encoded protein: CASSQAPGLAGDPSYNEQFF.

This clonotype was detected only a few times. The chain employs TRBV4-1 and TRBJ2-1; D is perhaps TRBD2 (7 bases). Trimming removed 1 base at V and 5 bases at J, with 18 bases between. Germline CDR1 and CDR2: MGHRA and YSYEKL. The CDR3 has 17 amino acids. CDR3 bases: TGCGCCAGCAGCCAAGGGGCCTGGGGGGGCCGGAACAATGAGCAGTTCTTC. This codes for CASSQGAWGGRNNEQFF.

This clonotype showed up just a few times. This rearrangement joins TRBV27 to TRBJ1-2, with D unresolved. V was shortened by 6 bases and J by 5 bases, with 13 bases between the two germline ends. Germline CDR1 is MNHEY and CDR2 is SMNVEV (reference sequence). The CDR3 is 13 amino acids. The CDR3 loop reads CASSVSGPYGYTF. The DNA of the CDR3 is TGTGCCAGCAGCGTCTCTGGACCTTATGGCTACACCTTC.

Comments on this clonotype: This may come from a read error, since a much larger clone is one base off. V is TRBV7-9 and J is TRBJ2-1; D might be TRBD1 or TRBD2, each matching 5 bases. The CDR3 contains 15 residues. Trimming shortened V by 4 bases and J by 12 bases, and 22 bases separated the two germline ends. The germline V gene has CDR1 SEHNR and CDR2 FQNEAQ (reference sequence). The chain's CDR3 is CASSSTRDPVGGQFF. The CDR3 DNA sequence: TGTGCCAGCAGCTCCACCCGGGACCCTGTCGGAGGGCAGTTCTTC.

This clonotype was observed a handful of times. This sequence joins TRBV20-1 and TRBJ2-1; the match to TRBD2 covers 7 bases. The CDR3 contains 16 residues. Trimming removed 0 bases from V and 0 bases from J; junction bases left unmatched: 5. Germline lookup yields CDR1 DFQATT and CDR2 SNEGSKA (reference sequence). As DNA, the CDR3 is TGCAGTGCTAGAGATCGGCGGGAGAGCTCCTACAATGAGCAGTTCTTC. This encodes CSARDRRESSYNEQFF.

A few counts support this clonotype. The chain carries TRBV7-9 and TRBJ2-1; 14 bases match TRBD2. Germline lookup yields CDR1 SEHNR and CDR2 FQNEAQ (reference sequence). V dropped 5 bases and J dropped 12; count of bases not matched to a gene: 15. The CDR3 extends over 17 amino acids. The CDR3 protein is CASSGRPGLAGDGVQFF. The CDR3 nucleotides read TGTGCCAGCAGCGGTCGGCCGGGACTAGCGGGGGACGGTGTGCAGTTCTTC.

This clonotype has a handful of counts. The chain recombines TRBV20-1 with TRBJ1-2, with D perhaps matching TRBD1 (6 bases). This CDR3 has 14 residues. Trimming shortened V by 2 bases and J by 4 bases, and 14 bases separated the two germline ends. Germline V gives CDR1 DFQATT, CDR2 SNEGSKA (reference sequence). The CDR3 DNA is TGCAGTGCTAGACCACCCCAGACAGGCTATGGCTACACCTTC. As protein: CSARPPQTGYGYTF.

This clonotype was seen at least ten times. The chain has TRBV20-1 and TRBJ2-1, with D uncertain. CDR1 is DFQATT, CDR2 SNEGSKA, per germline (reference sequence). This CDR3 contains 14 residues. Deletions cut 3 bases from V and 2 bases from J, with 11 bases between. The CDR3 is CSASAWSAYNEQFF. CDR3 coding DNA: TGCAGTGCTAGTGCGTGGAGTGCCTACAATGAGCAGTTCTTC.

The chain links TRBV20-1 to TRBJ1-1, with 7 positions matching TRBD1. Germline V gene sequence: CDR1 DFQATT, CDR2 SNEGSKA (reference sequence). Germline trimming cut 4 bases from V and 1 base from J; bases unmatched to any gene: 15. The CDR3 extends over 17 amino acids. CDR3 loop: CSATTLLGQLWNTEAFF. As DNA, the CDR3 is TGCAGTGCTACCACCCTTTTGGGACAGCTATGGAACACTGAAGCTTTCTTT.

This chain connects TRBV12-3 or TRBV12-4 to TRBJ2-1; TRBD1 matches 11 bases. The junction had 7 bases not matched to a gene; V was cut back by 6 bases and J by 6 bases. The CDR3 has 15 residues. The CDR3 DNA follows: TGTGCCAGCAGAGACGACGGGACAGGGGGCAATGAGCAGTTCTTC. It specifies CASRDDGTGGNEQFF.

V usage is TRBV27 and J usage is TRBJ1-2; D perhaps matches TRBD1 (6 bases). This CDR3 is built from 15 residues. Germline CDR1 reads MNHEY; CDR2 reads SMNVEV (reference sequence). Between the trimmed V and J ends, which lost 8 bases and 5 bases, there was a span of 21 bases. CDR3 loop: CASRPTGGKGYGYTF. CDR3 nucleotide sequence: TGTGCCAGCCGCCCGACCGGGGGCAAAGGATATGGCTACACCTTC.

This rearrangement joins TRBV27 to TRBJ2-7; D is possibly TRBD1 (6 bases). The CDR3 loop spans 15 amino acids. V lost 6 bases and J lost 0, with 15 bases in between. Germline V gene lookup returns CDR1 MNHEY and CDR2 SMNVEV (reference sequence). The CDR3 bases are TGTGCCAGCAGCCTAACAGGGAATTCCTCCTACGAGCAGTACTTC. Translation: CASSLTGNSSYEQYF.

This chain joins TRBV4-2 and TRBJ1-2; a weak D match, TRBD1 (6 bases). CDR3 length: 16 amino acids. CDR1 is LGHNA, CDR2 YNFKEQ, per germline. Trimming left V 7 bases short and J 0 bases short, with 18 bases between. As DNA, the CDR3 is TGTGCCAGCACTCCCCGGGGGCGAAGCGCTAACTATGGCTACACCTTC. Its protein is CASTPRGRSANYGYTF.

A word on this clonotype: A much larger clone lies a single base off, so this may be a read error. This chain uses TRBV10-3 with TRBJ2-7, with TRBD2 matching over 11 bases. The CDR3 totals 18 residues. V was pared by 4 bases and J by 0 bases, with 11 bases of the junction left unmatched. Germline V gene lookup returns CDR1 ENHRY and CDR2 SYGVKD. For the CDR3, the DNA is TGTGCCATCAGTGGGGGGGGCACCGGGACTAGCGGCTCCTACGAGCAGTACTTC. Its protein product is CAISGGGTGTSGSYEQYF.

This clonotype has more than one count but fewer than ten. The chain links TRBV3-1 to TRBJ2-1, with TRBD2 matching 7 bases. The V and J ends lost 4 bases and 10 bases, in that order; junction bases with no gene match: 16. The CDR3 totals 16 residues. CDR1 LGHDT and CDR2 YNNKEL come from the germline V gene (reference sequence). The CDR3 protein is CASSLEGGDYSLEQFF. The CDR3 coding sequence is TGTGCCAGCAGCCTTGAAGGAGGGGACTACAGTTTGGAGCAGTTCTTC.

This chain connects TRBV28 to TRBJ2-1, with D unresolved. Germline-derived CDR1 and CDR2 are MDHEN and SYDVKM. Between the trimmed V and J ends, which lost 6 bases and 6 bases, there was a span of 9 bases. The CDR3 sequence is 12 residues long. The CDR3 loop is CASSLLTNEQFF. The CDR3 nucleotides read TGTGCCAGCAGCTTACTTACCAATGAGCAGTTCTTC.